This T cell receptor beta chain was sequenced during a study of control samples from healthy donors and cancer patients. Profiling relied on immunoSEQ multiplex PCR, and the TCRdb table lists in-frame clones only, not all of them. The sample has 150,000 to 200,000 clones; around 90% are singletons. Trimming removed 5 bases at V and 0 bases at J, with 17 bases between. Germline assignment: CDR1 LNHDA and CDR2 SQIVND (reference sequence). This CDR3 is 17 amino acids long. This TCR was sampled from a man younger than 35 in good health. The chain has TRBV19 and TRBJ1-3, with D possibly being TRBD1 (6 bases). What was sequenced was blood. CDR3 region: CASSARDTVFSGNTIYF. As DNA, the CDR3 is TGTGCCAGTAGTGCAAGGGACACCGTTTTCTCTGGAAACACCATATATTTT.